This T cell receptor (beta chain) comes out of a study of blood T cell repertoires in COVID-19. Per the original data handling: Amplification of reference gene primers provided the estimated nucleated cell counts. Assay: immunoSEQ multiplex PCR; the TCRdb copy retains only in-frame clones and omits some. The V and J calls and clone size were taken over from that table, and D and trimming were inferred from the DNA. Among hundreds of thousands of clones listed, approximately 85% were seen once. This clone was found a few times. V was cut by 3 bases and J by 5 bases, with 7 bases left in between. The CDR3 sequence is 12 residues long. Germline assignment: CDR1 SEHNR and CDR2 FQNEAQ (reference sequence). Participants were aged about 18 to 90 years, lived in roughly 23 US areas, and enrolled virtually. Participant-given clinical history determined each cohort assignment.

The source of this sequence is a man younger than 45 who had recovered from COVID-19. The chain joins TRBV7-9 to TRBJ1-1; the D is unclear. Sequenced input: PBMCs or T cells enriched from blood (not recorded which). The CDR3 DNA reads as TGTGCCAGCAGCTTCGGGAATACTGAAGCTTTCTTT. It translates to CASSFGNTEAFF.